These 4 T cell receptor beta chains share one sample of origin, sequenced in a study of cytomegalovirus exposure and HLA in healthy donors. The PCR was carried out with 60 Vbeta primers and 13 Jbeta primers. The repertoire was sequenced with immunoSEQ multiplex PCR; TCRdb's copy has only in-frame clones and lacks some. The sample records roughly 290,000 clones, about 87% being singletons. Sequenced input: PBMCs. The source of these receptors is a woman in her late teens or twenties in good health and CMV-seronegative.

The rearrangement links TRBV6-6 to TRBJ2-7; TRBD1 is a possible D gene (5 bases). Per germline, CDR1 MNHNY and CDR2 SVGAGI (reference sequence). This CDR3 has 14 amino acids. The V gene lost 0 bases and the J gene lost 7 bases, with 13 bases spanning the gap. The CDR3 here is CASSYSLGAGEQYF. In DNA, the CDR3 is TGTGCCAGCAGTTACTCCTTAGGGGCAGGGGAGCAGTACTTC.

The V and J genes are TRBV4-1 and TRBJ2-1, with a weak D call TRBD2 (6 bases). The V gene lost 7 bases and the J gene lost 11 bases, with 15 bases spanning the gap. CDR1 is MGHRA, CDR2 YSYEKL, per germline. The CDR3 runs to 12 residues. CDR3: CASMVQGGKQFF. CDR3 bases: TGCGCCAGCATGGTCCAGGGCGGGAAGCAGTTCTTC.

The V call is TRBV5-4, the J call TRBJ1-2; D not certain. The CDR3 contains 12 residues. Trimming took off 4 bases at V and 4 bases at J, with 8 bases between the two ends. Per germline, CDR1 SGHNT and CDR2 YYREEE (reference sequence). In nucleotides, the CDR3 is TGTGCCAGCAGCGAGGGAGGCTATGGCTACACCTTC. Its protein product is CASSEGGYGYTF.

The chain joins TRBV27 to TRBJ2-3, with no clear D. Trimming shortened V by 7 bases and J by 1 base, and 9 bases separated the two germline ends. From germline, CDR1 is MNHEY and CDR2 SMNVEV (reference sequence). This CDR3 has 13 amino acids. The CDR3 nucleotides read TGTGCCAGCACCCAGGTGGGCACAGATACGCAGTATTTT. It encodes CASTQVGTDTQYF.